A single sample gave rise to the 2 T cell receptor beta chains below, sequenced in a study of a mutant IDH1 vaccine in newly diagnosed glioma. The time point was: baseline, week 1 (first vaccination visit). Treatment defined: pre-vaccination baseline after standard-of-care therapy. Profiled with immunoSEQ multiplex PCR; TCRdb holds only in-frame clones, not every one. The sample has about 27,000 clones, roughly 93% seen once. The sequencing here drew on PBMCs, taken from a glioma patient treated with radiotherapy, temozolomide or both. All receptors come from a man in his forties with glioma.

The chain couples TRBV6-4 to TRBJ2-2; the D gene could be TRBD1 or TRBD2 (5 bases each). Per the germline V gene, CDR1 is MRHNA and CDR2 is SNTAGT. The length of the CDR3 is 16 residues. V gave up 4 bases and J gave up 0 bases, with 12 bases separating them. As DNA, the CDR3 is TGTGCCAGCAGTGCCTCGGGACGGACGAACACCGGGGAGCTGTTTTTT. Protein sequence: CASSASGRTNTGELFF.

This chain joins TRBV15 and TRBJ1-2; the match to TRBD1 covers 9 bases. The V segment lost 0 bases and the J segment 6 bases; nucleotides outside the gene matches: 2. The germline V gene encodes CDR1 LNHNV and CDR2 YYDKDF (reference sequence). This CDR3 is built from 14 residues. Written as DNA, the CDR3 is TGTGCCACCAGCAGAGAAGGGACAGGGCATGGCTACACCTTC. Translating it yields CATSREGTGHGYTF. The full variable domain, with the rest looked up from reference TRBV15 and TRBJ1-2, is DAMVIQNPRYQVTQFGKPVTLSCSQTLNHNVMYWYQQKSSQAPKLLFHYYDKDFNNEADTPDNFQSRRPNTSFCFLDIRSPGLGDTAMYLCATSREGTGHGYTFGSGTRLTVV.